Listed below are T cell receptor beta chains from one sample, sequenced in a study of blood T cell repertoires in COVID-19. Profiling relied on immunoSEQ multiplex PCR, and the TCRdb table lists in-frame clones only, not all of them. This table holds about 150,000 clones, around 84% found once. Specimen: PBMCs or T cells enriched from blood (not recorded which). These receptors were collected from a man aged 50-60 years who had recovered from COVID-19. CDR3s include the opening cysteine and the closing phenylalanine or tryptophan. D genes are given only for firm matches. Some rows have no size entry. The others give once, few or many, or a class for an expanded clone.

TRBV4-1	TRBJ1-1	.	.	CASSPTETVSNTEAFF	TGCGCCAGCAGCCCGACAGAAACCGTATCCAACACTGAAGCTTTCTTT
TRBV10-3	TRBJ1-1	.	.	CAISSSLILGQVTEAFF	TGTGCCATCAGCAGCTCCCTAATCCTGGGGCAGGTCACTGAAGCTTTCTTT
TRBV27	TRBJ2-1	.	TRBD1	CASSLWPGQGRNEQFF	TGTGCCAGCAGTTTATGGCCGGGACAGGGGCGGAATGAGCAGTTCTTC
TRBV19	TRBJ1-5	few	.	CASNSQISNQPQHF	TGTGCCAGTAATTCCCAAATTAGCAATCAGCCCCAGCATTTT
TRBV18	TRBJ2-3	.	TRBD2	CASSPPGRGGAYTQYF	TGTGCCAGCTCACCACCGGGTCGCGGGGGGGCGTATACGCAGTATTTT
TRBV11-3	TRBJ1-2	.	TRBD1	CASSPRTGYYGYTF	TGTGCCAGCAGCCCACGGACAGGCTACTATGGCTACACCTTC
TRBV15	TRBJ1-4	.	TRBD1	CATSRDRGLNEKLFF	TGTGCCACCAGCAGGGACAGGGGCTTAAATGAAAAACTGTTTTTT
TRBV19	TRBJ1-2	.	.	CASSPTLLGRASTNYGYTF	TGTGCCAGTAGTCCCACCCTTTTGGGCAGGGCCAGCACTAACTATGGCTACACCTTC
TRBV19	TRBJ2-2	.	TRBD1	CASSRTGAGELFF	TGTGCCAGTAGTAGAACAGGGGCCGGGGAGCTGTTTTTT
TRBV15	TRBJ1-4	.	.	CATSIQSGNSEKLFF	TGTGCCACCAGCATTCAGTCAGGGAATAGTGAAAAACTGTTTTTT
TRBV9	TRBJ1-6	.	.	CASSVEGSGSPLHF	TGTGCCAGCAGCGTAGAAGGGAGCGGATCACCCCTCCACTTT
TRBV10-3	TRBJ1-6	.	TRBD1	CAISEEGANSALHF	TGTGCCATCAGTGAGGAGGGGGCGAATTCGGCCCTCCACTTT
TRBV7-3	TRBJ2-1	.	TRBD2	CASSLELAGGHEQFF	TGTGCCAGCAGCTTAGAACTAGCGGGGGGACATGAGCAGTTCTTC
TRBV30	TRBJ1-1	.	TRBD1	CAGVRTGGREAFF	TGTGCCGGCGTGCGGACAGGGGGCCGGGAAGCTTTCTTT
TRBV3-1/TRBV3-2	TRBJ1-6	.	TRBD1	CASSHRDRFSPLHF	TGTGCCAGCAGCCACCGGGACAGGTTTTCACCCCTCCACTTT
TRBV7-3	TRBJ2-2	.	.	CASSRASGELFF	TGTGCCAGCAGCCGCGCTTCTGGGGAGCTGTTTTTT
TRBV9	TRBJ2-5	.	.	CASSVGEETQYF	TGTGCCAGCAGCGTAGGAGAGGAGACCCAGTACTTC
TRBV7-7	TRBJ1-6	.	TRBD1	CASSRDSNSPLHF	TGTGCTAGCAGCCGGGACAGTAATTCACCCCTCCACTTT
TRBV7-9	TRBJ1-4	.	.	CASSLPEGRMEKLFF	TGTGCCAGCAGCTTACCGGAGGGGAGAATGGAAAAACTGTTTTTT
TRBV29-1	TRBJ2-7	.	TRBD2	CSAGLAGGYEQYF	TGCAGCGCAGGACTAGCGGGGGGATACGAGCAGTACTTC
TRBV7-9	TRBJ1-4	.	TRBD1	CASSYPGTVNEKLFF	TGTGCCAGCAGTTACCCCGGGACAGTGAATGAAAAACTGTTTTTT
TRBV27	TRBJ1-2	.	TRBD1	CASSLGTGGNYGYTF	TGTGCCAGCAGTTTAGGGACAGGGGGCAATTATGGCTACACCTTC